This T cell receptor beta chain was sequenced during a study of Graves' ophthalmopathy and Graves' hyperthyroidism. Study-level points and caveats: Among thyroid clonotypes expanded above 0.001 frequency, most also appeared in blood.

RNA transcripts provided the template for amplifying TCR beta CDR3 regions. First-round RT-PCR with HTBI primers preceded a second-round multiplex PCR. TCRdb ran MiXCR on the multiplex PCR reads and lists one entry per CDR3 protein. Of under 350,000 distinct CDR3 sequences in the sample, 15% to 20% were seen once. Diagnosis was based on clinical symptoms, serum thyroxine, TRAb, thyroid ultrasound and orbital computed tomography. Note on this clonotype: The target antigen is unknown.

Trimming at V came to 3 bases and at J to 2 bases, leaving 4 bases not matched to a gene. Germline loops: CDR1 LNHNV, CDR2 YYDKDF (reference sequence). There are 15 residues in the CDR3. Input material: peripheral blood. The clonotype comes from an adult man with Graves' ophthalmopathy. J is TRBJ2-3 and V is TRBV15; 8 bases are shared with TRBD1. CDR3 bases: TGTGCCACCAGCAGCAGGACAGGGCACACAGATACGCAGTATTTT. Encoded protein: CATSSRTGHTDTQYF.